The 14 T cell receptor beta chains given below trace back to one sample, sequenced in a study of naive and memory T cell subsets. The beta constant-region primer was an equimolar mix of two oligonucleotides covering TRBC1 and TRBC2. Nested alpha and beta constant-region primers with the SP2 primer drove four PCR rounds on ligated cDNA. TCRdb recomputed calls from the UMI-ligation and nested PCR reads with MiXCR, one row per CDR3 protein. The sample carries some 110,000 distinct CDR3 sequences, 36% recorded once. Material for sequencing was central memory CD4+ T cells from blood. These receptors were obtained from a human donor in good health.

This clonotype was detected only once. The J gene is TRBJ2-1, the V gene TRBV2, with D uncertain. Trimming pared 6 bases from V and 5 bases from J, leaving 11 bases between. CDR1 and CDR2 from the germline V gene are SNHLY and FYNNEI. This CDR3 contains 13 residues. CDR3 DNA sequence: TGTGCCAGCAGCGCCCGTGGCGACAATGAGCAGTTCTTC. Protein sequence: CASSARGDNEQFF.

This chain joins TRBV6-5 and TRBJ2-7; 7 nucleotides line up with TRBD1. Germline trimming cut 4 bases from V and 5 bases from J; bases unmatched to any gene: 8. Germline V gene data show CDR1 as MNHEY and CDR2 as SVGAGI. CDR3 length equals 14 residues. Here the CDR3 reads CASSFSRDSHEQYF. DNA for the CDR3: TGTGCCAGCAGTTTCTCCCGGGACAGTCACGAGCAGTACTTC.

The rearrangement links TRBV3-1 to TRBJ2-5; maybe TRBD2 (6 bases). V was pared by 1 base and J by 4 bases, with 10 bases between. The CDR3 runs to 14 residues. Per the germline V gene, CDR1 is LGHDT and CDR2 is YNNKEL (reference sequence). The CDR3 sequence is CASSQGWGGETQYF. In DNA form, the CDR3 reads TGTGCCAGCAGCCAAGGTTGGGGAGGAGAGACCCAGTACTTC.

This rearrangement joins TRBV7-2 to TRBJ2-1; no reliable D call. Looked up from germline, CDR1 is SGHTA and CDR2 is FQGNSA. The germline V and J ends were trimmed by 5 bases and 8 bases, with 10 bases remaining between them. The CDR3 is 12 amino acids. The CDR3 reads CASSASLHEQFF. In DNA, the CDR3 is TGTGCCAGCAGCGCCTCCTTGCATGAGCAGTTCTTC.

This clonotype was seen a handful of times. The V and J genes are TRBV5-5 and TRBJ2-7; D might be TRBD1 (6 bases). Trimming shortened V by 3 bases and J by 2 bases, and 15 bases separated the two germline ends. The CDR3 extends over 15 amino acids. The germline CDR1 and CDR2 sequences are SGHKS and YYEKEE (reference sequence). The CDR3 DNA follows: TGTGCCAGCAGCTGGACGGACAGTTTTGCCTACGAGCAGTACTTC. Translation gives CASSWTDSFAYEQYF.

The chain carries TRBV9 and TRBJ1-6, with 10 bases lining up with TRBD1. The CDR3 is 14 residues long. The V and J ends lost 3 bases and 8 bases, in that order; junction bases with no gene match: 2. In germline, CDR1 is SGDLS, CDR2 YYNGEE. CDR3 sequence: CASSGGTGDSPLHF. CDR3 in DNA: TGTGCCAGCAGCGGCGGGACAGGGGATTCACCCCTCCACTTT.

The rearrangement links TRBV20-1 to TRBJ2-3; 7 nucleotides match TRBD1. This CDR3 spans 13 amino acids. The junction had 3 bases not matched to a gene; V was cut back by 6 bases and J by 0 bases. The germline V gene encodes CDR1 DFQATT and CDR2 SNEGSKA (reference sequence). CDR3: CSASGQSTDTQYF. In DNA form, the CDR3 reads TGCAGTGCATCGGGACAGAGCACAGATACGCAGTATTTT.

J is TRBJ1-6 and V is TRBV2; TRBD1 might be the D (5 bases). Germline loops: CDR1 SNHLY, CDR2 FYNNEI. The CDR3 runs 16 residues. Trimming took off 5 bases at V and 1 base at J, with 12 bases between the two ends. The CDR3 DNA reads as TGTGCCAGCAGTCCCAGGGATGCTTCCTATAATTCACCCCTCCACTTT. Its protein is CASSPRDASYNSPLHF.

CDR3: CASSLAVGRYNEQFF. CDR3 sequence (DNA): TGTGCCAGCAGCTTAGCTGTCGGAAGATACAATGAGCAGTTCTTC. The J gene is TRBJ2-1, the V gene TRBV7-2; the D is unclear. CDR3 length: 15 residues. V dropped 0 bases and J dropped 4 bases, with 10 bases sitting between them. Germline V gene lookup returns CDR1 SGHTA and CDR2 FQGNSA.

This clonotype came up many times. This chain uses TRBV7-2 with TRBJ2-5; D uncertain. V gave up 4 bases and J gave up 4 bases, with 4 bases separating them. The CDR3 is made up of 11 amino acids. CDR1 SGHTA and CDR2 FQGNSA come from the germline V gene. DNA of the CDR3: TGTGCCAGCAGCTCTCGAGAGACCCAGTACTTC. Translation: CASSSRETQYF.

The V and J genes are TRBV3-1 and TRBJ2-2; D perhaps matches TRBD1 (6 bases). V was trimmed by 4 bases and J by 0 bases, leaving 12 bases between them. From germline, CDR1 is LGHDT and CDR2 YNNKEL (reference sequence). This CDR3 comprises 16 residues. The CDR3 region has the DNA TGTGCCAGCAGCCCTTGGACAGCCGCGAACACCGGGGAGCTGTTTTTT. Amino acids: CASSPWTAANTGELFF.

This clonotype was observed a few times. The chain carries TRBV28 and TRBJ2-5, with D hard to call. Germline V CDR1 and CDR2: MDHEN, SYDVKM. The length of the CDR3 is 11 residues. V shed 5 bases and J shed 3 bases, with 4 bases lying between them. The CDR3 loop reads CASSEEETQYF. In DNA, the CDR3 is TGTGCCAGCAGTGAGGAAGAGACCCAGTACTTC. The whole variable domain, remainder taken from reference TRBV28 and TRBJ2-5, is DVKVTQSSRYLVKRTGEKVFLECVQDMDHENMFWYRQDPGLGLRLIYFSYDVKMKEKGDIPEGYSVSREKKERFSLILESASTNQTSMYLCASSEEETQYFGPGTRLLVL.

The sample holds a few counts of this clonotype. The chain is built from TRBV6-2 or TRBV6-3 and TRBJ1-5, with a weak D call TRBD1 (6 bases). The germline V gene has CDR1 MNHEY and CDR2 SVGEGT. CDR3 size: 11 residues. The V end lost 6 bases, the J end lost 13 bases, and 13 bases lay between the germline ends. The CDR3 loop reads CASSRDRTQHF. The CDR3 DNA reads TGTGCCAGCAGCAGAGACAGGACACAGCATTTT.

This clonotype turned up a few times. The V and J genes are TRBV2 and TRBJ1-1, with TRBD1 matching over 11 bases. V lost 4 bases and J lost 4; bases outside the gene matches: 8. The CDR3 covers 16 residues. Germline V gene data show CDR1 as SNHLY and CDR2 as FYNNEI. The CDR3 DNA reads TGTGCCAGCAGTGGGGGGATAGGGACAGGGGGCACTGAAGCTTTCTTT. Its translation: CASSGGIGTGGTEAFF.